This passage covers 9 T cell receptor beta chains from one sample sequenced in a study of T cell repertoires in cytomegalovirus infection. TCRdb reprocessed the reads with MiXCR, giving one entry per CDR3 protein. This table has 250,000 to 300,000 distinct CDR3 sequences, roughly 24% appearing once. The sequenced sample was PBMCs. The receptors stem from a human donor in good health (CMV status not recorded). Some clones in this sample may be carry-over from other donors' samples.

This clonotype was detected many times. J is TRBJ2-7 and V is TRBV28, with TRBD1 identical over 7 bases. V shed 5 bases, J shed 4 bases, and the junction held 11 bases outside the gene matches. Germline CDR1 is MDHEN and CDR2 is SYDVKM. The CDR3 covers 15 residues. For the CDR3, the DNA is TGTGCCAGCAGTCTAAGAGACAGGGTACGTTACGAGCAGTACTTC. Translated: CASSLRDRVRYEQYF.

Only one count was recorded for this clonotype. This chain links TRBV29-1 with TRBJ2-5, with TRBD1 matching over 7 bases. CDR1 and CDR2 (germline): SQVTM, ANQGSEA. V shed 7 bases, J shed 1 base, and the junction held 6 bases outside the gene matches. CDR3 size: 13 residues. The DNA for the CDR3 is TGCAGCGCCACCGGGACAGTCCAAGAGACCCAGTACTTC. This encodes CSATGTVQETQYF.

This clonotype was picked up a small number of times. The chain combines TRBV10-3 with TRBJ2-3, with 10 bases identical to TRBD2. Looked up from germline, CDR1 is ENHRY and CDR2 is SYGVKD. V was clipped by 10 bases and J by 2 bases; unmatched bases: 6. This CDR3 contains 14 residues. The CDR3 DNA follows: TGTGCCAGCAGGACTAGCGGAGCCACAGATACGCAGTATTTT. The encoded protein is CASRTSGATDTQYF.

This clonotype has at least ten counts. CDR3 DNA: TGTGCCAGCAGCTTAGGGGCCCATCGGCACGAGCAGTACTTC. Translating gives CASSLGAHRHEQYF. The chain carries TRBV7-2 and TRBJ2-7; D is unresolved. CDR3 size: 14 residues. Germline V gives CDR1 SGHTA, CDR2 FQGNSA. V dropped 1 base and J dropped 5 bases, with 12 bases sitting between them. Filled out from reference TRBV7-2 and TRBJ2-7, the complete variable domain reads GAGVSQSPSNKVTEKGKDVELRCDPISGHTALYWYRQSLGQGLEFLIYFQGNSAPDKSGLPSDRFSAERTGGSVSTLTIQRTQQEDSAVYLCASSLGAHRHEQYFGPGTRLTVT.

Comments on this clonotype: The missing conserved phenylalanine or tryptophan at the end of this CDR3 makes a read error likely. The V gene is TRBV12-5, the J gene TRBJ2-1; TRBD2 matches 8 bases. Trimming at V came to 1 base and at J to 1 base, leaving 3 bases not matched to a gene. The CDR3 has 16 residues. The germline gives CDR1 LGHNT, CDR2 FRNRAP. CDR3 loop: CASGLGGGGSYNEQFL. CDR3 bases: TGTGCTAGTGGTTTGGGAGGCGGGGGGTCCTACAATGAGCAGTTCCTC.

This clonotype was detected a few times. This chain links TRBV9 with TRBJ2-7, with 10 bases fitting TRBD1. Germline CDR1 SGDLS, CDR2 YYNGEE. CDR3 length: 15 residues. Trimming cost V 4 bases and J 3 bases; bases outside gene matches: 7. CDR3: CASSPQGQGGYEQYF. The CDR3 DNA follows: TGTGCCAGCAGCCCTCAAGGACAGGGGGGCTACGAGCAGTACTTC.

This clonotype was picked up many times. The chain joins TRBV7-2 to TRBJ2-2; no firm D call. The CDR3 runs 13 residues. The V and J ends lost 0 bases and 4 bases respectively, with 3 bases between them. In germline, CDR1 is SGHTA, CDR2 FQGNSA. The CDR3 bases are TGTGCCAGCAGCTTAGCCTTCACCGGGGAGCTGTTTTTT. Encoded protein: CASSLAFTGELFF.

This clonotype was seen only a few times. The chain uses TRBV6-2 or TRBV6-3 and TRBJ2-7; 7 bases agree with TRBD1. Per germline, CDR1 MNHEY and CDR2 SVGEGT. V gave up 6 bases and J gave up 2 bases; unmatched junction bases: 7. The CDR3 totals 14 residues. CDR3 DNA sequence: TGTGCCAGCAGGAGGACAGGAAACACCTACGAGCAGTACTTC. As protein: CASRRTGNTYEQYF.

In its sample, this clonotype was seen many times. This rearrangement joins TRBV11-2 to TRBJ2-2, with 10 bases lining up with TRBD2. Per germline, CDR1 SGHAT and CDR2 FQNNGV. The ends lost 5 bases at V and 9 bases at J; junction bases unmatched: 6. The CDR3 totals 14 residues. CDR3 amino acids: CASSPLAGRRELFF. The CDR3 DNA reads as TGTGCCAGCAGCCCACTAGCGGGGCGAAGGGAGCTGTTTTTT.